This TCR beta chain originates from a study of cytomegalovirus exposure and HLA in healthy donors. Study-wide points: It was 150 to 200 TCR beta chains that were listed as cytomegalovirus-associated.

This CDR3 spans 14 amino acids. Losses at the gene ends were 6 bases for V and 4 bases for J; bases not matched to a gene: 7. Germline V gene lookup returns CDR1 MDHEN and CDR2 SYDVKM. This PCR relied on a set of 60 Vbeta primers and 13 Jbeta primers. TCRdb's table, derived via immunoSEQ multiplex PCR, lists solely in-frame clones and lacks some. The sample yields some 200,000 clones, approximately 81% seen once. Note on this clone: Its target is not known.

Sequenced material: PBMCs. This TCR came from a woman between 45 and 60 years old in good health and CMV-seronegative. This chain links TRBV28 with TRBJ1-2, with 8 positions matching TRBD1. The CDR3: CASSALDRAYGYTF. Here the CDR3 DNA reads TGTGCCAGCAGCGCCTTGGACAGGGCCTATGGCTACACCTTC.